The rows below give T cell receptor beta chains drawn from one sample of a study of blood T cell repertoires in COVID-19. The data were produced by immunoSEQ multiplex PCR, yet TCRdb's version contains in-frame clones alone and is incomplete. The table has about 88,000 clones, more than 75% seen once; the top ten hold about 14%. The specimen sequenced was peripheral blood. The receptors stem from a woman in her 70s with acute or convalescent COVID-19. The CDR3 runs from the conserved cysteine through the conserved F or W. A D gene is named only where the DNA matches it firmly. Some rows have no size entry. The others give once, few or many, or a class for an expanded clone.

>TRBJ1-1|TRBV27|NA|NA
CASSASRQMGNTEAFF
TGTGCCAGCAGTGCTTCCAGGCAAATGGGGAACACTGAAGCTTTCTTT
>TRBJ1-1|TRBV27|NA|NA
CASSWTENTEAFF
TGTGCCAGCAGTTGGACAGAGAACACTGAAGCTTTCTTT
>TRBJ1-2|TRBV4-1|few|NA
CASSQDMGRSDGYTF
TGCGCCAGCAGCCAAGATATGGGGCGTTCCGACGGCTACACCTTC
>TRBJ1-1|TRBV19|few|NA
CASSVPGKNTEAFF
TGTGCCAGTAGTGTCCCAGGGAAGAACACTGAAGCTTTCTTT
>TRBJ2-3|TRBV27|NA|TRBD1
CASSLGQGITDTQYF
TGTGCCAGCAGTTTAGGACAGGGGATTACAGATACGCAGTATTTT
>TRBJ1-4|TRBV4-1|NA|TRBD1
CASSQGRDRGFNEKLFF
TGCGCCAGCAGCCAAGGGAGGGACAGGGGGTTCAATGAAAAACTGTTTTTT
>TRBJ2-5|TRBV5-1|NA|TRBD1
CASSLGTGRETQYF
TGCGCCAGCAGCCTTGGGACAGGGAGGGAGACCCAGTACTTC
>TRBJ2-4|TRBV10-3|NA|NA
CAISEGRGKNIQYF
TGTGCCATCAGTGAGGGCAGGGGTAAAAACATTCAGTACTTC
>TRBJ2-5|TRBV6-6|NA|NA
CASSYISVQETQYF
TGTGCCAGCAGTTATATCTCAGTCCAAGAGACCCAGTACTTC
>TRBJ1-1|TRBV7-9|NA|NA
CASSLPSTAPEAFF
TGTGCCAGCAGCTTACCTTCGACAGCTCCTGAAGCTTTCTTT
>TRBJ2-1|TRBV27|NA|TRBD1
CASSPERDRTYNEQFF
TGTGCCAGCAGTCCGGAACGGGACAGGACGTACAATGAGCAGTTCTTC
>TRBJ2-2|TRBV6-5|NA|TRBD2
CASRRGTSGELFF
TGTGCCAGCAGACGCGGGACTAGCGGGGAGCTGTTTTTT
>TRBJ1-5|TRBV7-8|NA|NA
CASSLGTAGVSNQPQHF
TGTGCCAGCAGCTTAGGGACAGCGGGGGTTAGCAATCAGCCCCAGCATTTT
>TRBJ2-5|TRBV6-6|NA|TRBD1
CASSRGTGVYQETQYF
TGTGCCAGCAGTCGAGGGACAGGGGTTTACCAAGAGACCCAGTACTTC
>TRBJ2-1|TRBV6-5|NA|TRBD1
CASSYVGDSSYNEQFF
TGTGCCAGCAGTTACGTGGGGGACAGCTCCTACAATGAGCAGTTCTTC
>TRBJ1-1|TRBV28|NA|NA
CASSSMGAEGAEAFF
TGTGCCAGCAGCTCGATGGGGGCTGAGGGGGCTGAAGCTTTCTTT
>TRBJ1-4|TRBV29-1|NA|NA
CSVEDLKEQNEKLFF
TGCAGCGTTGAAGATCTCAAGGAACAGAATGAAAAACTGTTTTTT
>TRBJ2-2|TRBV24-1|NA|NA
CATSRTTGNTGELFF
TGTGCCACCAGTAGGACGACAGGGAACACCGGGGAGCTGTTTTTT
>TRBJ1-4|TRBV6-6|NA|TRBD1
CASSYYRGREKLFF
TGTGCCAGCAGTTACTACAGGGGGCGTGAAAAACTGTTTTTT
>TRBJ1-1|TRBV18|NA|NA
CASSPPSALTAFF
TGTGCCAGCTCACCACCGAGCGCGCTGACTGCTTTCTTT
>TRBJ2-5|TRBV27|NA|TRBD2
CASSATGGRGWKESQYF
TGTGCCAGCAGTGCCACGGGGGGGCGGGGGTGGAAAGAGTCCCAGTACTTC
>TRBJ2-1|TRBV6-6|NA|NA
CASSYSAGYNEQFF
TGTGCCAGCAGTTACTCCGCAGGGTACAATGAGCAGTTCTTC
>TRBJ2-1|TRBV10-3|NA|NA
CAISDIDRSSYNEQFF
TGTGCCATCAGCGATATCGACAGGAGCTCCTACAATGAGCAGTTCTTC
>TRBJ2-5|TRBV7-2|NA|NA
CASSLARQRVETQYF
TGTGCCAGCAGCTTAGCGCGGCAGCGAGTAGAGACCCAGTACTTC
>TRBJ1-2|TRBV7-2|NA|TRBD1
CASSFSTGGAQMRDGYTF
TGTGCCAGCAGCTTCTCGACAGGGGGCGCCCAAATGCGGGATGGCTACACCTTC
>TRBJ2-1|TRBV3-1/TRBV3-2|NA|TRBD2
CASSQVTNPGVAGEVGNEQFF
TGTGCCAGCAGCCAAGTGACAAACCCGGGGGTAGCGGGAGAGGTTGGCAATGAGCAGTTCTTC
>TRBJ1-1|TRBV19|NA|TRBD1
CASTEGARNTEAFF
TGTGCCAGTACGGAGGGGGCAAGGAACACTGAAGCTTTCTTT
>TRBJ2-2|TRBV9|few|TRBD2
CASSVTAGVGTGELFF
TGTGCCAGCAGCGTAACGGCGGGAGTGGGCACCGGGGAGCTGTTTTTT